This T cell receptor beta chain emerged from a study of tumor-infiltrating lymphocytes in primary liver carcinoma. Background on the study: Stage T1-T3 N0M0 tumors spanned about 4.2 to 11 cm.

In this sample, this clonotype turned up a few times. Its specificity is not known. At one of its ends the junction is not consistent with the germline gene, which may arise from a read error. Joint extraction of RNA and DNA used about 17-31 mg of bulk tissue that was unsorted. Every tumor contributed samples taken at five separate regions. Notes on the study in general: The difference in top-250-clone fraction between tumors and blood was significant, favoring tumors (p = 0.039).

From roughly 0.5 ug total RNA, TCR beta cDNA was generated with a primer in the constant region. Slightly modified ARM-PCR with three nested multiplex PCR rounds yielded TCR beta libraries. In TCRdb, the multiplex PCR reads were re-called with MiXCR into one record per CDR3 protein. The table records some 110,000 distinct CDR3 sequences, 64% of them present only once. The sample taken for sequencing was liver tumor tissue from sampling region 3. Subset given: tumor region T3, left-lateral pole. The origin of this receptor is a woman aged 55-69 years with primary liver carcinoma and hepatitis B virus infection.

The DNA for the CDR3 is TGTGCCAGCAGCCTACGCCGGACAGGGGCCTACGGGCAGTACTTC. Translated: CASSLRRTGAYGQYF. The chain has TRBV14 and TRBJ2-7; 9 bases line up with TRBD1. CDR1 is SGHDN, CDR2 FVKESK, per germline. This CDR3 contains 15 residues.